A selection of T cell receptor beta chains follows, all from one sample in a study of blood T cell repertoires in COVID-19. Sequencing was performed with immunoSEQ multiplex PCR; in TCRdb, only in-frame clones are kept and a portion is missing. The sample includes 70,000 or so clones, around 90% of them seen just once. The sample consisted of peripheral blood. The source of these receptors is a woman of 80 years or more with active or convalescent COVID-19. Each CDR3 is given with its conserved first and last residue. Rows give clone size only sometimes, using once, few, many, or a class for an expanded clone.

clone_size,v_call,cdr3_length,j_call,cdr3_aa
NA,TRBV5-1,15,TRBJ2-5,CASSLVGDIQETQYF
NA,TRBV7-9,15,TRBJ2-3,CASRSLWGGTDTQYF
once,TRBV7-2,14,TRBJ1-4,CASSLHQTNEKLFF
NA,TRBV2,13,TRBJ1-1,CASTQETNTEAFF
NA,TRBV10-3,15,TRBJ2-3,CAISSGGGTSDTQYF
NA,TRBV11-2,16,TRBJ2-1,CASSLPGTGGLGGQFF
NA,TRBV18,15,TRBJ1-1,CASSPGTGEIAEAFF
once,TRBV6-1,15,TRBJ2-7,CASSERDRGAHEQYF
NA,TRBV24-1,18,TRBJ2-1,CATSDSPRLAQFSNEQFF
once,TRBV19,13,TRBJ1-2,CASSTGFYYGYTF
NA,TRBV29-1,12,TRBJ1-2,CSVERSRGGYTF
NA,TRBV29-1,13,TRBJ2-1,CSVEIGGQNEQFF
NA,TRBV3-1/TRBV3-2,16,TRBJ2-7,CASSQDPGPGGYEQYF
few,TRBV30,13,TRBJ1-5,CAWTSGKDQPQHF
NA,TRBV7-2,16,TRBJ2-6,CASSLASLSGANVLTF
once,TRBV19,14,TRBJ2-3,CASSINRGRDTQYF
NA,TRBV6-2/TRBV6-3,15,TRBJ1-5,CASSYGGGSNQPQHF
NA,TRBV3-1/TRBV3-2,17,TRBJ2-3,CASSQTPRTELTDTQYF
NA,TRBV29-1,13,TRBJ2-1,CSVGTTVNNEQFF
NA,TRBV5-4,15,TRBJ2-3,CASSLVPTSTDTQYF
NA,TRBV18,15,TRBJ1-2,CASLPTGTGLYGYTF
NA,TRBV10-3,15,TRBJ1-1,CAISSTGTSNTEAFF
few,TRBV13,14,TRBJ2-7,CASSLPGGPYEQYF
NA,TRBV20-1,12,TRBJ2-3,CSASPDTDTQYF
NA,TRBV6-2/TRBV6-3,16,TRBJ2-1,CASSYSRASRGFEQFF
NA,TRBV5-5,13,TRBJ1-4,CASSWAANEKLFF
NA,TRBV6-2/TRBV6-3,15,TRBJ2-5,CASSYGTGPQETQYF
NA,TRBV4-1,16,TRBJ1-2,CASSQDLPGEGYGYTF
NA,TRBV6-6,15,TRBJ2-1,CASSYGVGEYNEQFF
NA,TRBV7-3,14,TRBJ1-2,CASSQTLKGGGYTF
NA,TRBV7-9,14,TRBJ2-7,CASSLDNEFYEQYF
few,TRBV30,12,TRBJ1-4,CAWSRGPGGLFF
medium-sized,TRBV5-6,19,TRBJ1-3,CASSYPGTGGLTSGNTIYF
NA,TRBV7-2,17,TRBJ2-5,CASSRAPGTGDRETQYF
NA,TRBV6-6,15,TRBJ2-7,CASSYSPPQSYEQYF
NA,TRBV3-1/TRBV3-2,15,TRBJ2-2,CASSPRDRGTGELFF
NA,TRBV11-2,15,TRBJ2-1,CASSLGSGGNNEQFF
NA,TRBV28,12,TRBJ1-1,CASSFPGTAAFF
NA,TRBV5-5,15,TRBJ1-5,CASSRGWRENQPQHF
few,TRBV7-3,14,TRBJ2-1,CASSLTPGYNEQFF
NA,TRBV19,15,TRBJ2-3,CASSIVSGGADTQYF
NA,TRBV5-1,16,TRBJ1-5,CASSPGHGDSNQPQHF
NA,TRBV12-3/TRBV12-4,13,TRBJ2-2,CASRGAGTGELFF
NA,TRBV10-3,14,TRBJ2-2,CAISGGTETGELFF
NA,TRBV19,17,TRBJ1-2,CASSSPAWATHNYGYTF
NA,TRBV2,15,TRBJ1-2,CASRNRDRDNYGYTF
NA,TRBV4-1,16,TRBJ1-4,CASSQDSPGGNEKLFF
NA,TRBV6-2/TRBV6-3,15,TRBJ2-7,CASSNRLARSYEQYF
once,TRBV6-5,11,TRBJ2-3,CASSYLLRQYF
NA,TRBV5-1,14,TRBJ1-2,CASSLDTVPMGYTF
NA,TRBV7-8,15,TRBJ1-6,CASSLSRQGNSPLHF
NA,TRBV5-1,15,TRBJ2-3,CASSDPTSGGYTQYF
NA,TRBV3-1/TRBV3-2,17,TRBJ2-5,CASSQKTSGGIPGTQYF
NA,TRBV4-3,13,TRBJ1-2,CASSQDRTVGYTF
NA,TRBV6-2/TRBV6-3,15,TRBJ2-5,CASSLSPGGLETQYF